The clone carrying this TCR beta chain was seen at least ten times. Its cognate antigen is unknown. The data were taken from a study of T cells after posttransplantation cyclophosphamide. General study results and limits: Tissue-infiltrating T cells from skin or gut overlapped little with blood T cells. Donor-recipient repertoire similarity was low at 1-2 months, rising over year one.

The protocol was immunoSEQ multiplex PCR, while the TCRdb copy is restricted to in-frame clones and leaves out a portion. Altogether roughly 14,000 clones were found in the sample, and no singletons occur. A marrow graft followed busulfan-fludarabine conditioning, with cyclophosphamide on days +3 and +4. V was cut by 0 bases and J by 1 base, with 13 bases left in between. Germline loops: CDR1 SNHLY, CDR2 FYNNEI. The CDR3 has 16 residues. The sequence derives from a female patient in her 40s who received an allogeneic stem cell transplant from a related donor, was CMV-positive, and had no GVHD. Some of these T cells may belong to the graft donor. V and J are TRBV2 and TRBJ2-7; TRBD1 is a possible D gene (6 bases). This specimen was PBMCs, taken about 1,000 days after allogeneic stem cell transplant with posttransplant cyclophosphamide. The CDR3: CASSEALQGLSYEQYF. For the CDR3, the DNA is TGTGCCAGCAGTGAAGCGCTACAGGGATTGTCCTACGAGCAGTACTTC.